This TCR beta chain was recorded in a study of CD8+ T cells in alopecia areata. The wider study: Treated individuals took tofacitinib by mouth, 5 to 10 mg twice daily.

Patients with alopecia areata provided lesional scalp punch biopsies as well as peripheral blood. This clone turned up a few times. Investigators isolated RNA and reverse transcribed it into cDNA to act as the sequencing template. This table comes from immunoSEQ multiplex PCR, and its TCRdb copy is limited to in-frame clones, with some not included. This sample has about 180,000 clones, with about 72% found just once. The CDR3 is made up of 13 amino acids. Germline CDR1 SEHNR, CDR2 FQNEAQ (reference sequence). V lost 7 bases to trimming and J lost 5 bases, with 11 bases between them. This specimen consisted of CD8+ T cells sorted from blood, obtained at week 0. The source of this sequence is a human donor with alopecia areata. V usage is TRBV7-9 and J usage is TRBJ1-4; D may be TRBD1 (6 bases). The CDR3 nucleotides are TGTGCCAGCAAGGGACAAAGGAATGAAAAACTGTTTTTT. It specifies CASKGQRNEKLFF.